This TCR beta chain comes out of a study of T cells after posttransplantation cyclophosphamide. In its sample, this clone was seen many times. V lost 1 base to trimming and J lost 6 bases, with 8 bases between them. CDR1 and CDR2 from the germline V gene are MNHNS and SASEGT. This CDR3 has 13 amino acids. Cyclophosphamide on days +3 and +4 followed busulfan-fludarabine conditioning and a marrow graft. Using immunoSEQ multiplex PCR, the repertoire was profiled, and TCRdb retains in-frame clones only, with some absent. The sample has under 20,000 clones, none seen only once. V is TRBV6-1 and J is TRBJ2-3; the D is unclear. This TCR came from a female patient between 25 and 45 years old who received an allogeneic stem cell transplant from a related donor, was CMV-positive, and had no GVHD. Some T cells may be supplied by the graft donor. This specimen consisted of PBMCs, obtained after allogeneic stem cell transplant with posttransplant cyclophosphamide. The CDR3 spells CASSEGLSDTQYF. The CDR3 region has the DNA TGTGCCAGCAGTGAAGGACTTTCCGATACGCAGTATTTT.